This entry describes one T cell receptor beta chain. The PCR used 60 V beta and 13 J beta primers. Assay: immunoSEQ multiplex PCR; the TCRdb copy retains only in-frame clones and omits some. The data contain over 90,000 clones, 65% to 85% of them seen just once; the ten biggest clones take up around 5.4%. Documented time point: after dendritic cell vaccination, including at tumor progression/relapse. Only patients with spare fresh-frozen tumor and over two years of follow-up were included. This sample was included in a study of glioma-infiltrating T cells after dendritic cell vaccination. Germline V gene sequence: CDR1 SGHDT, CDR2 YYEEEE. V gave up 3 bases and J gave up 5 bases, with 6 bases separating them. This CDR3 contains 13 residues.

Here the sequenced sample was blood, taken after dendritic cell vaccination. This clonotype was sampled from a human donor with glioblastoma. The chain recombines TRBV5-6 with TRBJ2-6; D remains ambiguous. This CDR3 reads CASSWARANVLTF. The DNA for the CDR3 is TGTGCCAGCAGCTGGGCTCGGGCCAACGTCCTGACTTTC.